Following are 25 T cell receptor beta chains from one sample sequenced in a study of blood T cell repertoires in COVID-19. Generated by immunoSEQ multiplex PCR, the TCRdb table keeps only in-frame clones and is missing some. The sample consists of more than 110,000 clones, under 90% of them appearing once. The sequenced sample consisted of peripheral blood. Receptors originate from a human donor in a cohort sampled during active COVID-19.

The CDR3, as DNA: TGTGCCACCCGACAGGGGAACACCGGGGAGCTGTTTTTT. This gives the protein CATRQGNTGELFF. This sequence joins TRBV19 and TRBJ2-2; 7 positions agree with TRBD1. This CDR3 comprises 13 residues. The germline V gene has CDR1 LNHDA and CDR2 SQIVND (reference sequence). Trimming removed 10 bases from V and 1 base from J; junction bases left unmatched: 3.

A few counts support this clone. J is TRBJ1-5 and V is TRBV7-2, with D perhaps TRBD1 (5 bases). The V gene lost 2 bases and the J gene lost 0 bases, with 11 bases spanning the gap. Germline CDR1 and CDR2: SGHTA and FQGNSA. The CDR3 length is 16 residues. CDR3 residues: CASSLTGGNSNQPQHF. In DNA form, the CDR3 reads TGTGCCAGCAGCTTAACGGGGGGGAATAGCAATCAGCCCCAGCATTTT.

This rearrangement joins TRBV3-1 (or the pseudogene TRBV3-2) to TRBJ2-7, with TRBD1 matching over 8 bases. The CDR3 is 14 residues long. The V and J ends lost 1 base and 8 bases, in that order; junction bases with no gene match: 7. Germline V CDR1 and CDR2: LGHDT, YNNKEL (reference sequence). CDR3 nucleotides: TGTGCCAGCAGCCAAGGCAGGGGGCAGGTCAAGCAGTACTTC. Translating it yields CASSQGRGQVKQYF.

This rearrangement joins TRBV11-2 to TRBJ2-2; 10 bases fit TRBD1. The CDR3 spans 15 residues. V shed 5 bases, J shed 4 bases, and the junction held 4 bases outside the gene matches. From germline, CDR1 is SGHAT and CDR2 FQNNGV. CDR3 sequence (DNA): TGTGCCAGCAGCCGACAGGGGGCGTTCACCGGGGAGCTGTTTTTT. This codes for CASSRQGAFTGELFF. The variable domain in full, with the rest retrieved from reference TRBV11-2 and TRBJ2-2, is EAGVAQSPRYKIIEKRQSVAFWCNPISGHATLYWYQQILGQGPKLLIQFQNNGVVDDSQLPKDRFSAERLKGVDSTLKIQPAKLEDSAVYLCASSRQGAFTGELFFGEGSRLTVL.

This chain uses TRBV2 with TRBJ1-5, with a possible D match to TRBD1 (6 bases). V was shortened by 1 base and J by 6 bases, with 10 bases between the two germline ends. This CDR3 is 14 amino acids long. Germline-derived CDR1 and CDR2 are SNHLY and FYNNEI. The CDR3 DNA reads TGTGCCAGCAGTGAAGAGTCAGGGGTTCAGCCCCAGCATTTT. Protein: CASSEESGVQPQHF.

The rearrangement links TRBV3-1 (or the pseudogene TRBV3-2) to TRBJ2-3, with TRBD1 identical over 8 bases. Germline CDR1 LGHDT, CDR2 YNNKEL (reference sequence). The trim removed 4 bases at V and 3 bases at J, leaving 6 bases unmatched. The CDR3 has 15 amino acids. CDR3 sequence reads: CASSPQGAWTDTQYF. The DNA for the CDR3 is TGTGCCAGCAGCCCCCAGGGGGCTTGGACAGATACGCAGTATTTT.

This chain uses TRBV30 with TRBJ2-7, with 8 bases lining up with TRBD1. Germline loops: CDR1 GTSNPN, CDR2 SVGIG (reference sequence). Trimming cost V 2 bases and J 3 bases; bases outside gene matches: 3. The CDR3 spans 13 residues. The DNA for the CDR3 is TGTGCCTGGAGTCGAGGACAGGGCTACGAGCAGTACTTC. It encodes CAWSRGQGYEQYF.

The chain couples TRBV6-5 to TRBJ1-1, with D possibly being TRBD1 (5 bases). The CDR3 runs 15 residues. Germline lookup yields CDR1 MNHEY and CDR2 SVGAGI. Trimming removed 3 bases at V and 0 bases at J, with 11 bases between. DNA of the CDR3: TGTGCCAGCAGTTATTGGGGCCGTATGAACACTGAAGCTTTCTTT. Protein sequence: CASSYWGRMNTEAFF.

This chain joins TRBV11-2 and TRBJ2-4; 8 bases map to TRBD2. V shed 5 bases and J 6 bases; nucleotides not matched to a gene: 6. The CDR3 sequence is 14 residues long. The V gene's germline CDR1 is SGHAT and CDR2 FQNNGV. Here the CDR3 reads CASSRGGFGNIQYF. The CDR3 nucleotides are TGTGCCAGCAGCCGCGGGGGGTTTGGAAACATTCAGTACTTC.

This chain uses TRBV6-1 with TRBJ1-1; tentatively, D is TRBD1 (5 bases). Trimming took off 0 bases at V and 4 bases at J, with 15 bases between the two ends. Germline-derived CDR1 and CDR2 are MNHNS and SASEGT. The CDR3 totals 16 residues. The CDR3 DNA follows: TGTGCCAGCAGTGAAGCCGGTTTGTGGGGGGGCACTGAAGCTTTCTTT. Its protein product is CASSEAGLWGGTEAFF.

The chain's CDR3 is CASSQGYGDTQYF. The CDR3 DNA reads TGTGCCAGCAGTCAGGGGTATGGAGATACGCAGTATTTT. This chain joins TRBV6-4 and TRBJ2-3, with TRBD1 as a possible D gene (6 bases). The ends were cut back, 5 bases at V and 5 bases at J, with 11 bases in the middle. There are 13 residues in the CDR3. Germline V CDR1 and CDR2: MRHNA, SNTAGT.

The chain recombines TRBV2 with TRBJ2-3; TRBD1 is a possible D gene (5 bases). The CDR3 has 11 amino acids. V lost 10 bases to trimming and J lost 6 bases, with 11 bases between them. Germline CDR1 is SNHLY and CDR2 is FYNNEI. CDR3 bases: TGTGCCACCAAGCCAGGGGATACGCAGTATTTT. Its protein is CATKPGDTQYF.

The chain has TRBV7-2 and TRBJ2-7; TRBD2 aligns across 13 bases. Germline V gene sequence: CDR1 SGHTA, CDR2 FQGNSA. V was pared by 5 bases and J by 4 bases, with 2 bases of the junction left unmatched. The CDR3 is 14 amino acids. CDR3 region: CASSKTSGGYEQYF. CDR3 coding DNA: TGTGCCAGCAGCAAGACTAGCGGGGGGTACGAGCAGTACTTC. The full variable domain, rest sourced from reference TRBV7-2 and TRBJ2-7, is GAGVSQSPSNKVTEKGKDVELRCDPISGHTALYWYRQSLGQGLEFLIYFQGNSAPDKSGLPSDRFSAERTGGSVSTLTIQRTQQEDSAVYLCASSKTSGGYEQYFGPGTRLTVT.

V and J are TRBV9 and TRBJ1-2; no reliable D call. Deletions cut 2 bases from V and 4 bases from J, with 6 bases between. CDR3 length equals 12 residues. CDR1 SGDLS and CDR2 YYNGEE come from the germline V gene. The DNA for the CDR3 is TGTGCCAGCAGCGTCAGTGGCTATGGCTACACCTTC. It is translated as CASSVSGYGYTF.

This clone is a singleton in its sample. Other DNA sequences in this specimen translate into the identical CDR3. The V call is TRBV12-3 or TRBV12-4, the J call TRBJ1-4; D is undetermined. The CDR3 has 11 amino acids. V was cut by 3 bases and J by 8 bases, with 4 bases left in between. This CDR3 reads CASSLSEKLFF. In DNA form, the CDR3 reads TGTGCCAGCAGTTTGTCGGAAAAACTGTTTTTT.

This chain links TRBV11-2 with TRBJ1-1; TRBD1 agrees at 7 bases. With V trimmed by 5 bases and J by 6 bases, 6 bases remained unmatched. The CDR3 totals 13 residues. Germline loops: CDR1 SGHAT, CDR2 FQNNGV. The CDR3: CASSPTTGAEAFF. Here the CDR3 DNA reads TGTGCCAGCAGCCCCACCACAGGGGCTGAAGCTTTCTTT.

In nucleotides, the CDR3 is TGTGCCAGCAGCCGAGGGATCGGCGGCTACACCTTC. This sequence encodes CASSRGIGGYTF. The genes are TRBV3-1 (or the pseudogene TRBV3-2) and TRBJ1-2, with D uncertain. Germline V gene data show CDR1 as LGHDT and CDR2 as YNNKEL (reference sequence). The germline V and J ends were trimmed by 4 bases and 8 bases, with 11 bases remaining between them. This CDR3 has 12 amino acids.

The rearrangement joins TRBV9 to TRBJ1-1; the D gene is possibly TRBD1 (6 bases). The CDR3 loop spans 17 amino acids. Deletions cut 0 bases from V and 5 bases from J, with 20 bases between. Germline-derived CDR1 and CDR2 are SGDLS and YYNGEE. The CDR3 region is CASSVDETGFEWTEAFF. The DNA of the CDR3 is TGTGCCAGCAGCGTAGACGAAACAGGGTTTGAGTGGACTGAAGCTTTCTTT.

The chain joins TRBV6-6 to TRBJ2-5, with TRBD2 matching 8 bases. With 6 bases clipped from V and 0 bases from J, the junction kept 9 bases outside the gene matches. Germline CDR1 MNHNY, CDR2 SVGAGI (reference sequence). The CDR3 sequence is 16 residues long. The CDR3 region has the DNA TGTGCCAGCAGCCTTTTTAGCGGGGCGTACCAAGAGACCCAGTACTTC. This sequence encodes CASSLFSGAYQETQYF.

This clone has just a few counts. CDR3 nucleotides: TGTGCCAGCAGTGAAGCGCGGGGGGGCCGGGAGACCCAGTACTTC. It translates to CASSEARGGRETQYF. This chain uses TRBV2 with TRBJ2-5; 9 nucleotides match TRBD2. Trimming cost V 0 bases and J 5 bases; bases outside gene matches: 4. CDR1 SNHLY and CDR2 FYNNEI come from the germline V gene. The CDR3 has 15 residues.

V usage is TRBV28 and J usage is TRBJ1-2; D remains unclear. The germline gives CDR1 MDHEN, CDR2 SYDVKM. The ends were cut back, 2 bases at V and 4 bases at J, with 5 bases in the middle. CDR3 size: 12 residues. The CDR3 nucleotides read TGTGCCAGCAGTTTAGTCGGCTATGGCTACACCTTC. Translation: CASSLVGYGYTF.

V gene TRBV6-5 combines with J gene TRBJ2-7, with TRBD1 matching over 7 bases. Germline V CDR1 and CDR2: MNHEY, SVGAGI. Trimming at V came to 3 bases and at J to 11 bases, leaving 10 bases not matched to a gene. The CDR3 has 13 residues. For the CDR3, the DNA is TGTGCCAGCAGTTATTCAGAGGACAGGCCAGAGTACTTC. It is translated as CASSYSEDRPEYF.

CDR3 protein: CASSITSGGASAADTQYF. CDR3 nucleotides: TGTGCCAGCAGCATTACTAGCGGGGGGGCCAGTGCGGCAGATACGCAGTATTTT. This chain connects TRBV9 to TRBJ2-3; 13 nucleotides match TRBD2. The germline gives CDR1 SGDLS, CDR2 YYNGEE. The CDR3 is 18 residues long. Trimming took 4 bases from V and 4 from J; bases not matched to a gene: 12. Full variable domain (rest looked up from reference TRBV9 and TRBJ2-3): DSGVTQTPKHLITATGQRVTLRCSPRSGDLSVYWYQQSLDQGLQFLIQYYNGEERAKGNILERFSAQQFPDLHSELNLSSLELGDSALYFCASSITSGGASAADTQYFGPGTRLTVL.

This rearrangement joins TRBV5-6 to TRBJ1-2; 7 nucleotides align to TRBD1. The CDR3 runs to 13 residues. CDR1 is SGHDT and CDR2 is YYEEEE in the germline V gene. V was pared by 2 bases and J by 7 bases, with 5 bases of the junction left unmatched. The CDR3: CASSLGGVPGYTF. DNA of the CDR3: TGTGCCAGCAGCTTAGGGGGCGTACCTGGCTACACCTTC.

The CDR3, as DNA: TGTGCCTGGGGTCTAGGAGGGCCTGGGCAGCCCCAGCATTTT. Protein sequence: CAWGLGGPGQPQHF. The rearrangement joins TRBV30 to TRBJ1-5; the D is unclear. V lost 5 bases and J lost 7, with 18 bases in between. CDR1 is GTSNPN and CDR2 is SVGIG in the germline V gene (reference sequence). This CDR3 contains 14 residues.